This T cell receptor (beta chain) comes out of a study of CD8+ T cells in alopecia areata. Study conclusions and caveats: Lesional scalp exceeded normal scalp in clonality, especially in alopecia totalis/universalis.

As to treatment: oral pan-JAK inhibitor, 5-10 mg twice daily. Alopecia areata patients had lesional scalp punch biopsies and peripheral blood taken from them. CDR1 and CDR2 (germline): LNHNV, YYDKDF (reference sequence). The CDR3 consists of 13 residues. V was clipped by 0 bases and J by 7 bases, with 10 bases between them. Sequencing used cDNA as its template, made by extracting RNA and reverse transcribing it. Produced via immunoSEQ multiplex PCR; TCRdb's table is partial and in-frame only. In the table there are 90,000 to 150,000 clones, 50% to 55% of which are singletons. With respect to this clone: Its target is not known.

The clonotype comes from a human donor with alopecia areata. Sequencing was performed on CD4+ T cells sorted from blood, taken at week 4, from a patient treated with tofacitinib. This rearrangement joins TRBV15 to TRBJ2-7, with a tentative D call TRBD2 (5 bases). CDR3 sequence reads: CATSRDPEREQYF. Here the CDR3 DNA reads TGTGCCACCAGCAGAGATCCTGAGCGGGAGCAGTACTTC.